These 17 T cell receptor beta chains came from one sample sequenced in a study of blood T cell repertoires in COVID-19. Generated by immunoSEQ multiplex PCR, the TCRdb table keeps only in-frame clones and is missing some. The sample has about 190,000 clones; about four fifths are singletons. Sequences were obtained from PBMCs or T cells enriched from blood (not recorded which). These receptors came from a woman in her 30s who had been exposed to COVID-19.

The chain links TRBV12-3 or TRBV12-4 to TRBJ1-2; D uncertain. The V gene lost 3 bases and the J gene lost 5 bases, with 10 bases spanning the gap. The length of the CDR3 is 13 residues. The CDR3 reads CASSFGPEYGYTF. The CDR3 DNA sequence: TGTGCCAGCAGTTTTGGGCCGGAATATGGCTACACCTTC.

The chain recombines TRBV27 with TRBJ1-1, with D maybe TRBD1 (5 bases). The CDR3 is 13 residues long. Germline CDR1 is MNHEY and CDR2 is SMNVEV (reference sequence). Trimming cost V 3 bases and J 1 base, with 6 bases left between them. The CDR3 reads CASSLDKNTEAFF. DNA for the CDR3: TGTGCCAGCAGTTTGGACAAGAACACTGAAGCTTTCTTT.

This clone was seen just once. The chain links TRBV6-5 to TRBJ2-5, with 7 bases that match TRBD1. Germline loops: CDR1 MNHEY, CDR2 SVGAGI. The CDR3 loop spans 13 amino acids. Germline trimming cut 2 bases from V and 5 bases from J; bases unmatched to any gene: 2. The CDR3 sequence is CASSYRGRETQYF. The DNA of the CDR3 is TGTGCCAGCAGTTACAGGGGGCGTGAGACCCAGTACTTC.

The rearrangement links TRBV7-6 to TRBJ2-1; D call uncertain. Germline values: CDR1 SGHVS, CDR2 FNYEAQ. V was pared by 5 bases and J by 4 bases, with 6 bases between. The CDR3 is made up of 12 amino acids. CDR3 region: CASSPQYNEQFF. The CDR3 DNA is TGTGCCAGCAGCCCGCAGTACAATGAGCAGTTCTTC.

The chain is built from TRBV5-1 and TRBJ2-1; TRBD1 matches at 9 bases. The germline V gene encodes CDR1 SGHRS and CDR2 YFSETQ. With 4 bases clipped from V and 4 bases from J, the junction kept 6 bases outside the gene matches. The CDR3 runs 15 residues. CDR3: CASSARTGVYNEQFF. The DNA for the CDR3 is TGCGCCAGCAGCGCCAGGACAGGGGTTTACAATGAGCAGTTCTTC.

The V and J genes are TRBV23-1 and TRBJ1-1; D might be TRBD1 (6 bases). TRBV23-1 is treated as an ORF (open reading frame) with a function not yet certain. The CDR3 is 17 residues long. With 1 base removed from V and 4 bases from J, the gap between germline ends came to 19 bases. For the CDR3, the DNA is TGCGCCAGCAGTCAATTAGGACCCGGACAGCGTAGCACTGAAGCTTTCTTT. Translating gives CASSQLGPGQRSTEAFF.

The gene calls are TRBV2 and TRBJ2-2; a possible D gene is TRBD2 (6 bases). The CDR3 has 12 amino acids. Germline V lookup: CDR1 SNHLY, CDR2 FYNNEI. Trimming left V 9 bases short and J 1 base short, with 6 bases between. The CDR3 DNA reads as TGTGCCAGGCGGGGGAACACCGGGGAGCTGTTTTTT. Protein product: CARRGNTGELFF.

This clone has a handful of counts. This chain connects TRBV19 to TRBJ1-6; 7 bases map to TRBD1. Germline CDR1 and CDR2: LNHDA and SQIVND (reference sequence). The trim removed 7 bases at V and 8 bases at J, leaving 11 bases unmatched. There are 15 residues in the CDR3. The CDR3 bases are TGTGCCAGTAATAACCAGACAGGGTTGGATTCACCCCTCCACTTT. It is translated as CASNNQTGLDSPLHF.

V usage is TRBV30 and J usage is TRBJ1-1, with a weak D call TRBD1 (6 bases). CDR3 length: 12 amino acids. The V and J ends lost 1 base and 11 bases respectively, with 14 bases between them. Germline loops: CDR1 GTSNPN, CDR2 SVGIG (reference sequence). The CDR3, as DNA: TGTGCCTGGAGTGCCCGAGGGGGGGTTGCTTTCTTT. Translation gives CAWSARGGVAFF.

The chain carries TRBV5-1 and TRBJ2-3; TRBD2 might be the D (6 bases). CDR1 SGHRS and CDR2 YFSETQ come from the germline V gene. Trimming stripped 7 bases from V and 0 bases from J, with 21 bases between. The CDR3 consists of 17 residues. The CDR3, as DNA: TGCGCCAGCCACGCGTCCCCCGGGGGACCAAGCACAGATACGCAGTATTTT. As protein: CASHASPGGPSTDTQYF.

This chain uses TRBV3-1 (or the pseudogene TRBV3-2) with TRBJ1-1; D uncertain. The CDR3 has 16 amino acids. Deletions cut 0 bases from V and 1 base from J, with 12 bases between. From germline, CDR1 is LGHDT and CDR2 YNNKEL (reference sequence). The CDR3 protein is CASSQELGPPNTEAFF. CDR3 in DNA: TGTGCCAGCAGCCAAGAACTAGGGCCTCCGAACACTGAAGCTTTCTTT.

The V and J genes are TRBV3-1 (or the pseudogene TRBV3-2) and TRBJ2-5, with D maybe TRBD2 (6 bases). Germline V lookup: CDR1 LGHDT, CDR2 YNNKEL (reference sequence). The ends were cut back, 5 bases at V and 7 bases at J, with 14 bases in the middle. There are 13 residues in the CDR3. The CDR3 DNA follows: TGTGCCAGCAGCGACACTCCGGAGGGGACCCAGTACTTC. Protein sequence: CASSDTPEGTQYF.

V and J are TRBV5-1 and TRBJ2-7, with TRBD2 as a possible D gene (6 bases). The V and J ends lost 0 bases and 2 bases respectively, with 12 bases between them. This CDR3 is built from 15 residues. From germline, CDR1 is SGHRS and CDR2 YFSETQ. CDR3 in amino acids: CASSLALDYTYEQYF. CDR3 nucleotide sequence: TGCGCCAGCAGCTTGGCCTTGGACTATACCTACGAGCAGTACTTC.

The chain combines TRBV10-3 with TRBJ1-5; 10 bases align to TRBD1. The CDR3 contains 17 residues. The V gene's germline CDR1 is ENHRY and CDR2 SYGVKD. The ends lost 1 base at V and 2 bases at J; junction bases unmatched: 5. Here the CDR3 reads CAISEFGTGAGNQPQHF. The CDR3 region has the DNA TGTGCCATCAGTGAGTTCGGGACAGGGGCGGGCAATCAGCCCCAGCATTTT.

The rearrangement uses TRBV5-4 and TRBJ1-6; 7 positions agree with TRBD1. This CDR3 spans 16 amino acids. Germline CDR1 reads SGHNT; CDR2 reads YYREEE (reference sequence). V was clipped by 4 bases and J by 11 bases; unmatched bases: 15. CDR3 bases: TGTGCCAGCAGCGCCTGGGGGACAGTCCCCTTTCCACCCCTCCACTTT. Protein: CASSAWGTVPFPPLHF. Combining the CDR3 with reference TRBV5-4 and TRBJ1-6 gives the whole variable domain ETGVTQSPTHLIKTRGQQVTLRCSSQSGHNTVSWYQQALGQGPQFIFQYYREEENGRGNFPPRFSGLQFPNYSSELNVNALELDDSALYLCASSAWGTVPFPPLHFGNGTRLTVT.

This chain links TRBV29-1 with TRBJ1-5; 8 bases fit TRBD1. V was pared by 5 bases and J by 6 bases, with 12 bases of the junction left unmatched. CDR1 is SQVTM, CDR2 ANQGSEA, per germline. The CDR3 is made up of 15 amino acids. The CDR3 DNA reads TGCAGCGTTCAAACGGGGTCAGGGGGCTTTCAGCCCCAGCATTTT. This sequence encodes CSVQTGSGGFQPQHF. Supplemented by reference TRBV29-1 and TRBJ1-5, the full variable domain reads SAVISQKPSRDICQRGTSLTIQCQVDSQVTMMFWYRQQPGQSLTLIATANQGSEATYESGFVIDKFPISRPNLTFSTLTVSNMSPEDSSIYLCSVQTGSGGFQPQHFGDGTRLSIL.

V usage is TRBV11-1 and J usage is TRBJ1-6; 9 bases match TRBD1. Trimming cost V 3 bases and J 14 bases; bases outside gene matches: 5. Germline V gene lookup returns CDR1 SGHAT and CDR2 FQDESV (reference sequence). CDR3 length: 13 residues. This CDR3 is CASSLRGDRALHF. The CDR3 coding sequence is TGTGCCAGCAGCTTGCGGGGGGACAGGGCCCTCCACTTT.